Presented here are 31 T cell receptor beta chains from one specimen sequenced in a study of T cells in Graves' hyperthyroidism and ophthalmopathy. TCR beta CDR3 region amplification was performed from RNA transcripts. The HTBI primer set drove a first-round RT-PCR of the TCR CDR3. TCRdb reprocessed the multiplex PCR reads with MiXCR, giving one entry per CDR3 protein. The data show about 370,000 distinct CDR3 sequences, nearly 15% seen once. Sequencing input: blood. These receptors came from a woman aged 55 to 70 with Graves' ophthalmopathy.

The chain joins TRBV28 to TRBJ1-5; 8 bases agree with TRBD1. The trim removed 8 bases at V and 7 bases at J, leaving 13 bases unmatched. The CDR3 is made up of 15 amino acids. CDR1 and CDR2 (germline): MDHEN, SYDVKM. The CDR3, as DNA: TGTGCCAGCGCAACCCCCGGGACAGGAGGGCAGCCCCAGCATTTT. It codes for CASATPGTGGQPQHF.

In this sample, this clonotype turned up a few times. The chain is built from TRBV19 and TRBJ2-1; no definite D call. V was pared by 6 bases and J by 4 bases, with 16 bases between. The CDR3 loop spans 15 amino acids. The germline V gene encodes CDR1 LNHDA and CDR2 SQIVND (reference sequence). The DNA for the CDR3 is TGTGCCAGTAGGGGCCACCCGCCTTGGTACAATGAGCAGTTCTTC. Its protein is CASRGHPPWYNEQFF.

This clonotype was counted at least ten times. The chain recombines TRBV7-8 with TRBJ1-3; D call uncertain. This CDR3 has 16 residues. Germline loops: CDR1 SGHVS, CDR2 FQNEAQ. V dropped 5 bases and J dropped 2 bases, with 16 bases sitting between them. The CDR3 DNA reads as TGTGCCAGCAGCGTGGCTAACCTTGGGACTGGAAACACCATATATTTT. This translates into CASSVANLGTGNTIYF. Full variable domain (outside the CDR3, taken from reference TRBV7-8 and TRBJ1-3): GAGVSQSPRYKVAKRGQDVALRCDPISGHVSLFWYQQALGQGPEFLTYFQNEAQLDKSGLPSDRFFAERPEGSVSTLKIQRTQQEDSAVYLCASSVANLGTGNTIYFGEGSWLTVV.

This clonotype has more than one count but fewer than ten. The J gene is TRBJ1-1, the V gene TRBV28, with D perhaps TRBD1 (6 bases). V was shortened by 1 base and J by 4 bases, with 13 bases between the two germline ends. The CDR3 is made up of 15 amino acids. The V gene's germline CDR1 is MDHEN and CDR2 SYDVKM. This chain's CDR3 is CASSLSFGQFTEAFF. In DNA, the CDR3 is TGTGCCAGCAGTTTATCCTTTGGACAGTTCACTGAAGCTTTCTTT.

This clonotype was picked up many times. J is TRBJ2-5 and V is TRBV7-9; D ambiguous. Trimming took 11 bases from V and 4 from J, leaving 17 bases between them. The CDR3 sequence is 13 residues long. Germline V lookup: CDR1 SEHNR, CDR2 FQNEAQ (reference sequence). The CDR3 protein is CASLPRARETQYF. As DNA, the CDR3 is TGTGCCTCCCTCCCCCGGGCTAGAGAGACCCAGTACTTC.

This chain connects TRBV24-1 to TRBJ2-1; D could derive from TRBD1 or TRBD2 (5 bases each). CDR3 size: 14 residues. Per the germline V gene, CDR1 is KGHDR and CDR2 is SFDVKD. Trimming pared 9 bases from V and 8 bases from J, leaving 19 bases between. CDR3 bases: TGTGCCACCGGGGGTAAGGCTAGCTTGGATGAGCAGTTCTTC. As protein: CATGGKASLDEQFF.

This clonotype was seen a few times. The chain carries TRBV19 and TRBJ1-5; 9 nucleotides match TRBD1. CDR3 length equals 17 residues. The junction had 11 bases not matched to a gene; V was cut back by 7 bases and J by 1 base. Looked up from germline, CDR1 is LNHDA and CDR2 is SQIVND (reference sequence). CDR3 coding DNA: TGTGCCAGTACCCCTCCGACAGGGGGAGCGAGCAATCAGCCCCAGCATTTT. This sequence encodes CASTPPTGGASNQPQHF. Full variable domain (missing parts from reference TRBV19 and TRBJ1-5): DGGITQSPKYLFRKEGQNVTLSCEQNLNHDAMYWYRQDPGQGLRLIYYSQIVNDFQKGDIAEGYSVSREKKESFPLTVTSAQKNPTAFYLCASTPPTGGASNQPQHFGDGTRLSIL.

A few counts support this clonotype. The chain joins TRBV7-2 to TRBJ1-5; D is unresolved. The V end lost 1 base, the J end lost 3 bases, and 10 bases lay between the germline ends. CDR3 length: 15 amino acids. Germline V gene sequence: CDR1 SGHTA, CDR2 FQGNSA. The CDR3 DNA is TGTGCCAGCAGCTTAGTGGGCAGATCCAATCAGCCCCAGCATTTT. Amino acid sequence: CASSLVGRSNQPQHF.

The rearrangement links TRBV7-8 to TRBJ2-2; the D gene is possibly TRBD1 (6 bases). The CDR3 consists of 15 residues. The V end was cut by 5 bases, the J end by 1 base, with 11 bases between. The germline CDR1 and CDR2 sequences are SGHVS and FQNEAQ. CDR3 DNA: TGTGCCAGCAGCGACCCGGGACAGAACACCGGGGAGCTGTTTTTT. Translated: CASSDPGQNTGELFF.

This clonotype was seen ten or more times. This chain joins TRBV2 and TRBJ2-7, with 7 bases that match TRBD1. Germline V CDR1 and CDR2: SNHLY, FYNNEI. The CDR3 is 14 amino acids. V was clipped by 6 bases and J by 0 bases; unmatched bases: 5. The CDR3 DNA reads TGTGCCAGCAGAGGGACAGCTAGCTCCTACGAGCAGTACTTC. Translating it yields CASRGTASSYEQYF.

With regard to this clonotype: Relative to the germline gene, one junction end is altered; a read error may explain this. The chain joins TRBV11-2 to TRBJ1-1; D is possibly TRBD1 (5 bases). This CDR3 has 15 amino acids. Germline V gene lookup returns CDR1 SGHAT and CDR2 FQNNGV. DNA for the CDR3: TGTGCCAGCAGCTTAGGAGACAGTCTGAACGCTGAAGCTTTCTTT. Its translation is CASSLGDSLNAEAFF.

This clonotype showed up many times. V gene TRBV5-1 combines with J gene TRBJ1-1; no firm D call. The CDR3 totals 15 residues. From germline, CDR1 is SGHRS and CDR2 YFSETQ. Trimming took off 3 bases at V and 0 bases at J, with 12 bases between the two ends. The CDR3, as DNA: TGCGCCAGCAGCTCCCGGGAGACTATGAACACTGAAGCTTTCTTT. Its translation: CASSSRETMNTEAFF.

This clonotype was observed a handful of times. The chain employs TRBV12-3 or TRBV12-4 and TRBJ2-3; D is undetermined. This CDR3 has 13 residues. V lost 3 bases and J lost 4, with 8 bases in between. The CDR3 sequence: CASSFKSADTQYF. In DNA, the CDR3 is TGTGCCAGCAGTTTTAAGTCTGCAGATACGCAGTATTTT.

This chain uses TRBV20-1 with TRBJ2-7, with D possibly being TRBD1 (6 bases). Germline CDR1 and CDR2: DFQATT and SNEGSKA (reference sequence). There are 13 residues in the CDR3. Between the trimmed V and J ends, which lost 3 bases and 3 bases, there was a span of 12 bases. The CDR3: CSARSGASYEQYF. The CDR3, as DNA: TGCAGTGCTAGGTCAGGGGCTAGCTACGAGCAGTACTTC.

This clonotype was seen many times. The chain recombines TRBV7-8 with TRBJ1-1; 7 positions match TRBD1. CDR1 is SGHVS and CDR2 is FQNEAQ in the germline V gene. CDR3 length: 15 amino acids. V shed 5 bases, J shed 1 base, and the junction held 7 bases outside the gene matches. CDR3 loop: CASSAHRGPNTEAFF. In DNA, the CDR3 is TGTGCCAGCAGCGCCCACAGGGGACCGAACACTGAAGCTTTCTTT.

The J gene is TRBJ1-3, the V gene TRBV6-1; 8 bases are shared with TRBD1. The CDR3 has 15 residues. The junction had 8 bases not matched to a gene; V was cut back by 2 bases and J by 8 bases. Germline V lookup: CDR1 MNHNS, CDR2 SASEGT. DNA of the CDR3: TGTGCCAGCAGTGAAAGCTACAGGGGGACGGACACCATATATTTT. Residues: CASSESYRGTDTIYF.

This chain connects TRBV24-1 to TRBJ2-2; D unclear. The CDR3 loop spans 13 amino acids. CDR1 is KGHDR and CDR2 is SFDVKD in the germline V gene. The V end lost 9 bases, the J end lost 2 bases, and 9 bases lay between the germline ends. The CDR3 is CATGSRNTGELFF. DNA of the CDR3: TGTGCCACCGGATCAAGAAACACCGGGGAGCTGTTTTTT.

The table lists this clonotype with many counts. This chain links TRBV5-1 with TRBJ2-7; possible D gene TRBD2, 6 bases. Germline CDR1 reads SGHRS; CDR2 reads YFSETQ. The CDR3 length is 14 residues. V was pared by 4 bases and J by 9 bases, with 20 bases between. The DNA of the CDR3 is TGCGCCAGCAGCCCGATCGAGGGTCCGGAGGGGCAGTACTTC. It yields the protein CASSPIEGPEGQYF. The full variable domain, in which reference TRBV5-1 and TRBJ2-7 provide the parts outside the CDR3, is KAGVTQTPRYLIKTRGQQVTLSCSPISGHRSVSWYQQTPGQGLQFLFEYFSETQRNKGNFPGRFSGRQFSNSRSEMNVSTLELGDSALYLCASSPIEGPEGQYFGPGTRLTVT.

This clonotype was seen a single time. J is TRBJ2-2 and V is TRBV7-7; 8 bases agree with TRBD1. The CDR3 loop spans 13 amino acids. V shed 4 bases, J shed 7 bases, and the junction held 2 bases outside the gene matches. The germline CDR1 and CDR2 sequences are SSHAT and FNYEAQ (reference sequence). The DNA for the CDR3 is TGTGCCAGCAGCTCGGACAGGGACGGGGAGCTGTTTTTT. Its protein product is CASSSDRDGELFF.

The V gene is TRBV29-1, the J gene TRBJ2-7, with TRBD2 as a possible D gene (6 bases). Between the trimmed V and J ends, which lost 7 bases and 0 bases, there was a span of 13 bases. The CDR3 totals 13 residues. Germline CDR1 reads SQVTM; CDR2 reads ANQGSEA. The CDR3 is CSARFGSSYEQYF. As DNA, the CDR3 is TGCAGCGCCCGGTTCGGGAGCTCCTACGAGCAGTACTTC.

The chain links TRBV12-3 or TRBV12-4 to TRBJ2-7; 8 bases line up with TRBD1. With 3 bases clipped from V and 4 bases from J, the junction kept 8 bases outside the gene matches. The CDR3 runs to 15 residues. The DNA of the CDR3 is TGTGCCAGCAGTTTGAAGACAGGGGAAGGGTACGAGCAGTACTTC. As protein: CASSLKTGEGYEQYF.

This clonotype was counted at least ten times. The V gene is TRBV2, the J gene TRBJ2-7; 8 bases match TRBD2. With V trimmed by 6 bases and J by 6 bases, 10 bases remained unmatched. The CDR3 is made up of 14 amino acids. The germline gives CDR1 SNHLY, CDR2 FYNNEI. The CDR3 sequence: CASRDRLAKSEQYF. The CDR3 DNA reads TGTGCCAGCAGGGATAGACTAGCGAAGTCCGAGCAGTACTTC. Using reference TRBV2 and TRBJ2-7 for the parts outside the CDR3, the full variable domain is EPEVTQTPSHQVTQMGQEVILRCVPISNHLYFYWYRQILGQKVEFLVSFYNNEISEKSEIFDDQFSVERPDGSNFTLKIRSTKLEDSAMYFCASRDRLAKSEQYFGPGTRLTVT.

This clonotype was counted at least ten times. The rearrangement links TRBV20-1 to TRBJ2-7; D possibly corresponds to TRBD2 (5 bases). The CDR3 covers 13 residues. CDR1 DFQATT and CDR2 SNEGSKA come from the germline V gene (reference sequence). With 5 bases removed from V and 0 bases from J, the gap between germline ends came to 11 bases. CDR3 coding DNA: TGCAGTGCTCCCGCGGGCTTCTCCTACGAGCAGTACTTC. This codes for CSAPAGFSYEQYF.

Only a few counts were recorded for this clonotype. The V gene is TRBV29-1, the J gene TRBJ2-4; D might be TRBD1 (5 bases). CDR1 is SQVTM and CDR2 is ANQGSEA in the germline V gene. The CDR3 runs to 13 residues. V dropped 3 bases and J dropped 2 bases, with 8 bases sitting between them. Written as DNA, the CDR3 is TGCAGCGTTGAGTCAGGGACCAAAAACATTCAGTACTTC. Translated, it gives CSVESGTKNIQYF.

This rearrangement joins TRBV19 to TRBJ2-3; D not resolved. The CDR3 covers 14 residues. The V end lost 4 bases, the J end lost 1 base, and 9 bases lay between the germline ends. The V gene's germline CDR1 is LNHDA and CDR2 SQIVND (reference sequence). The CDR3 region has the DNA TGTGCCAGTAGTAGAAGGGTAGGCACAGATACGCAGTATTTT. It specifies CASSRRVGTDTQYF.

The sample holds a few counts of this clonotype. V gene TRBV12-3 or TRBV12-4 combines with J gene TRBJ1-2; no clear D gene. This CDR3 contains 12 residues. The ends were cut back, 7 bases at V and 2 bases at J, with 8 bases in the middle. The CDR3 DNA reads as TGTGCCAGCATGTTACGGAACTATGGCTACACCTTC. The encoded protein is CASMLRNYGYTF.

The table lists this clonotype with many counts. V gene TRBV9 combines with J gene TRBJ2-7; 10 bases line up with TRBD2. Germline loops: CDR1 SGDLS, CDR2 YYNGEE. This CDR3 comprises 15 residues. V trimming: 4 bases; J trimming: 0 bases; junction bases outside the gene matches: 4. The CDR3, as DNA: TGTGCCAGCAGCCATGGACTAGCGGCCTCCTACGAGCAGTACTTC. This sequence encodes CASSHGLAASYEQYF.

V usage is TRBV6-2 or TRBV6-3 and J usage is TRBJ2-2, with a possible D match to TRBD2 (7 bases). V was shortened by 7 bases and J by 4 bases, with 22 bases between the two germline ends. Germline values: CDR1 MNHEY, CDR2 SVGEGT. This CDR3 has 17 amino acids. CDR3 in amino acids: CASNYEGGGTGTGELFF. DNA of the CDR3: TGTGCCAGCAACTACGAAGGGGGGGGGACGGGCACCGGGGAGCTGTTTTTT.

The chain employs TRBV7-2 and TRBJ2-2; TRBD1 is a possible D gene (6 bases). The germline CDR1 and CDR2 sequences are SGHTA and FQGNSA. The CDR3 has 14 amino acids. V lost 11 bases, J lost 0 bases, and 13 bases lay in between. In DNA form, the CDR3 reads TGTGCCCAGCAGGGGAACGCGAACACCGGGGAGCTGTTTTTT. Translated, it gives CAQQGNANTGELFF.

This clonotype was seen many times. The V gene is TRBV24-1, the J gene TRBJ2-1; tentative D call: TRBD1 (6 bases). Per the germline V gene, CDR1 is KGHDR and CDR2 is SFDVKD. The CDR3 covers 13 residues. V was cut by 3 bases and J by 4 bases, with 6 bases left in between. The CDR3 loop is CATSDTGYNEQFF. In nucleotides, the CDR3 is TGTGCCACCAGTGATACAGGGTACAATGAGCAGTTCTTC.

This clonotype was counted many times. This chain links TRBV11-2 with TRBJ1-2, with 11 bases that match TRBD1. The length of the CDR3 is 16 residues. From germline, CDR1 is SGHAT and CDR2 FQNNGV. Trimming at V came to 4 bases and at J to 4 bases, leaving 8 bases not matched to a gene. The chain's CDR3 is CASSSTRTGGGYGYTF. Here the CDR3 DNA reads TGTGCCAGCAGCTCCACCCGGACAGGGGGCGGCTATGGCTACACCTTC.